This paragraph covers one TCR beta chain sequence. Antigen: not known. The data stem from a study of cytomegalovirus exposure and HLA in healthy donors. Study findings and constraints: The authors enumerated some 170 TCR beta chains as linked to cytomegalovirus.

The method was immunoSEQ multiplex PCR; TCRdb's version includes in-frame clones alone and lacks a portion of them. The top ten hold 2.5% to 3.5% of the sample, which has a few hundred thousand clones, roughly 91% seen once. The V end was cut by 2 bases, the J end by 3 bases, with 1 base between. The CDR3 runs 12 residues. From germline, CDR1 is LGHNA and CDR2 YNFKEQ. This clonotype originated in a woman in her twenties or thirties in good health and CMV-seronegative. The chain recombines TRBV4-2 with TRBJ1-4; D not certain. Sequencing was performed on PBMCs. The CDR3: CASSQPNEKLFF. CDR3 nucleotide sequence: TGTGCCAGCAGCCAACCTAATGAAAAACTGTTTTTT.